These 21 T cell receptor beta chains originate from one sample sequenced in a study of blood T cell repertoires in COVID-19. Produced via immunoSEQ multiplex PCR; TCRdb's table is partial and in-frame only. The sample yields about 80,000 clones, around 83% seen once. The sequenced sample was peripheral blood. The receptors were sampled from an elderly man with active or convalescent COVID-19.

The chain couples TRBV12-2 to TRBJ2-7; the DNA was not used to check the table's D call, TRBD2. TRBV12-2 is marked as a pseudogene. The CDR3 length is 13 residues. The chain's CDR3 is CASRLLRVYEQYF. CDR3 sequence (DNA): TGTGCAAGTCGCTTACTGCGGGTCTACGAGCAGTACTTC.

This rearrangement joins TRBV10-3 to TRBJ1-2; 9 nucleotides align to TRBD1. V lost 5 bases and J lost 2; bases outside the gene matches: 0. CDR3 size: 13 residues. CDR1 ENHRY and CDR2 SYGVKD come from the germline V gene. DNA for the CDR3: TGTGCCATCAGTACAGGGGGCAACTATGGCTACACCTTC. It is translated as CAISTGGNYGYTF.

This clone was picked up a small number of times. The chain combines TRBV29-1 with TRBJ1-1; TRBD1 matches at 7 bases. V was pared by 5 bases and J by 6 bases, with 3 bases of the junction left unmatched. Germline V gene lookup returns CDR1 SQVTM and CDR2 ANQGSEA. CDR3 length: 11 amino acids. CDR3 coding DNA: TGCAGCGTTACAGGGGCTGCTGAAGCTTTCTTT. It specifies CSVTGAAEAFF.

The chain joins TRBV11-2 to TRBJ2-1; no clear D gene. The CDR3 consists of 11 residues. Between the trimmed V and J ends, which lost 3 bases and 7 bases, there was a span of 4 bases. CDR1 is SGHAT and CDR2 is FQNNGV in the germline V gene. DNA of the CDR3: TGTGCCAGCAGCTTCGTGAATGAGCAGTTCTTC. Residues: CASSFVNEQFF.

The chain couples TRBV10-2 to TRBJ1-3; TRBD1 is a possible D gene (5 bases). Germline V gives CDR1 WSHSY, CDR2 SAAADI. V lost 2 bases and J 0 bases, leaving 14 bases between the germline ends. The CDR3 totals 17 residues. CDR3 residues: CASSEPDSILSGNTIYF. The CDR3 region has the DNA TGCGCCAGCAGTGAGCCCGACAGCATACTCTCTGGAAACACCATATATTTT.

The V gene is TRBV11-1, the J gene TRBJ1-1, with D possibly matching TRBD1 (6 bases). Germline lookup yields CDR1 SGHAT and CDR2 FQDESV (reference sequence). V lost 6 bases and J lost 5, with 10 bases in between. The CDR3 contains 12 residues. Here the CDR3 DNA reads TGTGCCAGCAGATTACAGGGAACTGAAGCTTTCTTT. Translated, it gives CASRLQGTEAFF.

This CDR3 reads CASSLYQGSGEQYF. The CDR3 DNA is TGTGCCAGCAGCTTGTATCAGGGGAGTGGCGAGCAGTACTTC. This sequence joins TRBV11-3 and TRBJ2-7, with a possible D match to TRBD1 (6 bases). The germline V gene has CDR1 SGHNT and CDR2 YENEEA. V lost 3 bases to trimming and J lost 6 bases, with 15 bases between them. CDR3 length equals 14 residues.

In DNA, the CDR3 is TGTGCCAGCGGTTCGAGACAGGGGGCCGGCTACACCTTC. Its protein product is CASGSRQGAGYTF. V and J are TRBV12-3 or TRBV12-4 and TRBJ1-2; 10 bases line up with TRBD1. Trimming at V came to 8 bases and at J to 8 bases, leaving 8 bases not matched to a gene. The CDR3 totals 13 residues.

The J gene is TRBJ2-5, the V gene TRBV11-2, with D possibly TRBD1 on 5 matching bases. Germline V gene data show CDR1 as SGHAT and CDR2 as FQNNGV. This CDR3 spans 13 amino acids. The germline V and J ends were trimmed by 6 bases and 0 bases, with 8 bases remaining between them. The chain's CDR3 is CASSWGHQETQYF. In nucleotides, the CDR3 is TGTGCCAGCAGTTGGGGCCACCAAGAGACCCAGTACTTC.

The V and J genes are TRBV20-1 and TRBJ2-3; 7 bases fit TRBD2. V dropped 3 bases and J dropped 4; count of bases not matched to a gene: 10. The CDR3 has 15 amino acids. The germline V gene has CDR1 DFQATT and CDR2 SNEGSKA (reference sequence). This chain's CDR3 is CSASRLTSYADTQYF. The CDR3 DNA reads as TGCAGTGCTAGTCGTTTGACTAGCTACGCAGATACGCAGTATTTT.

This clone was seen once. Other DNA sequences in this specimen translate into the identical CDR3. This chain uses TRBV18 with TRBJ2-1, with TRBD2 matching over 9 bases. This CDR3 spans 15 amino acids. Germline V gene data show CDR1 as KGHSH and CDR2 as LQKENI. J lost 3 bases, V lost 3 bases, and 3 bases had no gene match. The CDR3, as DNA: TGTGCCAGCTCACCCCCGACTAGCGGCTACAATGAGCAGTTCTTC. Its translation: CASSPPTSGYNEQFF.

The rearrangement joins TRBV7-2 to TRBJ2-1, with 14 bases fitting TRBD2. Germline V CDR1 and CDR2: SGHTA, FQGNSA. This CDR3 comprises 15 residues. Trimming took 5 bases from V and 7 from J; bases not matched to a gene: 4. The CDR3 spells CASSLGLAGVNEQFF. Written as DNA, the CDR3 is TGTGCCAGCAGCCTGGGACTAGCGGGGGTGAATGAGCAGTTCTTC. Filled out from reference TRBV7-2 and TRBJ2-1, the complete variable domain reads GAGVSQSPSNKVTEKGKDVELRCDPISGHTALYWYRQSLGQGLEFLIYFQGNSAPDKSGLPSDRFSAERTGGSVSTLTIQRTQQEDSAVYLCASSLGLAGVNEQFFGPGTRLTVL.

The sample holds one count of this clone. The rearrangement uses TRBV13 and TRBJ2-3, with 7 bases matching TRBD2. Germline V lookup: CDR1 PRHDT, CDR2 FYEKMQ (reference sequence). This CDR3 contains 14 residues. With V trimmed by 0 bases and J by 5 bases, 2 bases remained unmatched. DNA of the CDR3: TGTGCCAGCAGCTTAGGGGGGAGGGGAGATACGCAGTATTTT. Encoded protein: CASSLGGRGDTQYF. The entire variable domain, with the rest obtained from reference TRBV13 and TRBJ2-3, is as follows: AAGVIQSPRHLIKEKRETATLKCYPIPRHDTVYWYQQGPGQDPQFLISFYEKMQSDKGSIPDRFSAQQFSDYHSELNMSSLELGDSALYFCASSLGGRGDTQYFGPGTRLTVL.

This chain uses TRBV2 with TRBJ1-1, with TRBD1 as a possible D gene (6 bases). V was clipped by 7 bases and J by 4 bases, with 16 bases between them. The length of the CDR3 is 14 residues. The germline V gene has CDR1 SNHLY and CDR2 FYNNEI. The CDR3 loop reads CASKRGRGSTEAFF. The CDR3 DNA is TGTGCCAGCAAGCGGGGCAGGGGAAGCACTGAAGCTTTCTTT.

The chain recombines TRBV7-2 with TRBJ2-3; TRBD2 aligns across 8 bases. From germline, CDR1 is SGHTA and CDR2 FQGNSA. This CDR3 spans 15 amino acids. Germline trimming cut 6 bases from V and 2 bases from J; bases unmatched to any gene: 7. CDR3 residues: CASRILAGITDTQYF. CDR3 coding DNA: TGTGCCAGCAGAATTCTAGCGGGTATCACAGATACGCAGTATTTT.

The CDR3 nucleotides read TGCAGCGTTGAGGTTGGGCGGGGCTTGAACAATGAGCAGTTCTTC. This translates into CSVEVGRGLNNEQFF. The chain carries TRBV29-1 and TRBJ2-1, with TRBD2 as a possible D gene (6 bases). Trimming left V 3 bases short and J 5 bases short, with 17 bases between. Germline V gene lookup returns CDR1 SQVTM and CDR2 ANQGSEA. This CDR3 comprises 15 residues.

Regarding this clone: At one end the junction does not follow the germline gene, possibly because of a read error. The genes are TRBV3-1 (or the pseudogene TRBV3-2) and TRBJ2-3; D may be TRBD1 (7 bases). The CDR3 is 13 amino acids. Germline V gene data show CDR1 as LGHDT and CDR2 as YNNKEL (reference sequence). CDR3 in DNA: TGTGCCAGCAGCCAAGATACGGCAGGGGGGACCCTTTTT. Amino acids: CASSQDTAGGTLF.

The chain employs TRBV28 and TRBJ2-7; tentatively, D is TRBD2 (5 bases). The germline V gene has CDR1 MDHEN and CDR2 SYDVKM. V lost 2 bases, J lost 7 bases, and 15 bases lay in between. CDR3 length equals 14 residues. CDR3 sequence: CASSLPGPGREQYF. CDR3 in DNA: TGTGCCAGCAGTTTACCCGGGCCGGGAAGAGAGCAGTACTTC.

The rearrangement joins TRBV2 to TRBJ2-5; 10 nucleotides agree with TRBD2. There are 15 residues in the CDR3. Germline V gene sequence: CDR1 SNHLY, CDR2 FYNNEI. The ends lost 4 bases at V and 5 bases at J; junction bases unmatched: 7. The CDR3 reads CASSGLAGPRETQYF. CDR3 nucleotide sequence: TGTGCCAGCAGTGGACTAGCGGGCCCACGGGAGACCCAGTACTTC.

The chain employs TRBV5-1 and TRBJ2-3, with 9 bases fitting TRBD2. This CDR3 has 16 amino acids. The germline CDR1 and CDR2 sequences are SGHRS and YFSETQ. J gave up 6 bases and V 4 bases, and 12 bases lay outside the gene matches. This CDR3 reads CASSPVAGAPGDTQYF. The CDR3 DNA reads as TGCGCCAGCAGCCCGGTAGCGGGGGCCCCGGGTGATACGCAGTATTTT.

This chain uses TRBV5-1 with TRBJ2-1; D is ambiguous. This CDR3 region has 11 residues. Trimming pared 2 bases from V and 10 bases from J, leaving 7 bases between. Per germline, CDR1 SGHRS and CDR2 YFSETQ. CDR3 residues: CASSFKQEQFF. In DNA, the CDR3 is TGCGCCAGCAGCTTCAAACAGGAGCAGTTCTTC.